A single sample gave rise to the 9 T cell receptor beta chains below, sequenced in a study of blood T cell repertoires in COVID-19. Assay used: immunoSEQ multiplex PCR; TCRdb lists only in-frame clones, some missing. This table has about 210,000 clones, around 80% appearing once. Sequencing was performed on peripheral blood. The receptors stem from a woman aged 45-59 years with acute or convalescent COVID-19.

The chain joins TRBV9 to TRBJ2-7; TRBD2 aligns across 9 bases. The germline V gene encodes CDR1 SGDLS and CDR2 YYNGEE. The length of the CDR3 is 15 residues. The V gene end was trimmed by 0 bases and the J gene end by 2 bases; junction bases not matched to a gene: 3. The CDR3 nucleotides are TGTGCCAGCAGCGTAGGACTAGCGGATGCCTACGAGCAGTACTTC. Protein: CASSVGLADAYEQYF.

The rearrangement links TRBV7-3 to TRBJ2-1; the match to TRBD2 covers 9 bases. Germline CDR1 SGHTA, CDR2 FQGTGA. Trimming at V came to 0 bases and at J to 9 bases, leaving 3 bases not matched to a gene. The CDR3 loop spans 14 amino acids. CDR3 nucleotides: TGTGCCAGCAGCTTAACTAGCGGGAGTCTTGAGCAGTTCTTC. As protein: CASSLTSGSLEQFF.

The genes are TRBV2 and TRBJ2-2; TRBD2 aligns across 7 bases. V trimming: 6 bases; J trimming: 6 bases; junction bases outside the gene matches: 13. CDR1 and CDR2 from the germline V gene are SNHLY and FYNNEI. The CDR3 has 16 residues. CDR3 nucleotide sequence: TGTGCCAGCAGCGCTCAACCCGGGACTATGGCCGGGGAGCTGTTTTTT. Residues: CASSAQPGTMAGELFF.

The gene calls are TRBV24-1 and TRBJ1-5, with D unclear. The CDR3 extends over 12 amino acids. Germline CDR1 reads KGHDR; CDR2 reads SFDVKD. V gave up 10 bases and J gave up 0 bases, with 6 bases separating them. CDR3 in DNA: TGTGCCACGGCAAATAGCAATCAGCCCCAGCATTTT. It codes for CATANSNQPQHF.

This chain links TRBV5-1 with TRBJ2-7; 9 bases are shared with TRBD1. This CDR3 is built from 16 residues. The J segment lost 4 bases and the V segment lost 4 bases, leaving 12 bases of the junction unmatched. Looked up from germline, CDR1 is SGHRS and CDR2 is YFSETQ. The CDR3 DNA reads as TGCGCCAGCAGCGCCGGACAGGGGCCCAGGGGATACGAGCAGTACTTC. Protein sequence: CASSAGQGPRGYEQYF.

V and J are TRBV28 and TRBJ1-5; 10 nucleotides line up with TRBD1. Germline CDR1 is MDHEN and CDR2 is SYDVKM. CDR3 length equals 16 residues. V lost 3 bases, J lost 3 bases, and 5 bases stayed unmatched. Here the CDR3 reads CASSFGGTGVNQPQHF. CDR3 DNA: TGTGCCAGCAGTTTTGGCGGGACAGGGGTCAATCAGCCCCAGCATTTT.

The chain carries TRBV27 and TRBJ2-2, with D tentatively TRBD2 (6 bases). The CDR3 is made up of 14 amino acids. Trimming removed 6 bases from V and 6 bases from J, with 14 bases in between. Germline CDR1 is MNHEY and CDR2 is SMNVEV (reference sequence). The CDR3 loop reads CASRRRAEAGELFF. In DNA, the CDR3 is TGTGCCAGCAGGAGGAGGGCCGAAGCCGGGGAGCTGTTTTTT.

The chain uses TRBV3-1 (or the pseudogene TRBV3-2) and TRBJ2-3; TRBD1 matches at 7 bases. The CDR3 has 16 residues. Germline CDR1 reads LGHDT; CDR2 reads YNNKEL (reference sequence). V lost 4 bases, J lost 4 bases, and 11 bases stayed unmatched. The CDR3 nucleotides are TGTGCCAGCAGCCCACTTGACGGTAGGGGGCCAGATACGCAGTATTTT. Its protein product is CASSPLDGRGPDTQYF.

V gene TRBV27 combines with J gene TRBJ2-3; no definite D call. Trimming took 5 bases from V and 4 from J, leaving 10 bases between them. The CDR3 length is 13 residues. Germline V lookup: CDR1 MNHEY, CDR2 SMNVEV (reference sequence). CDR3 DNA sequence: TGTGCCAGCAGTGAGGATCGTGCAGATACGCAGTATTTT. Translating gives CASSEDRADTQYF.